The 2 T cell receptor beta chains in this list originate from one sample, sequenced in a study of CD8 T cells in ankylosing spondylitis. Study-wide results and limits: The study identified a TCR beta motif of under ten highly homologous variants that appeared characteristic of ankylosing spondylitis blood.

TCRdb re-analysed the 5' RACE reads in MiXCR, keeping a single row per CDR3 protein. The profile shows more than 250,000 distinct CDR3 sequences, approximately 8% of them singletons. Their specific antigens are unknown. The sample taken for sequencing was blood, either unsorted or a sorted T cell fraction (not recorded which). The receptors originated from a male donor with ankylosing spondylitis.

This chain connects TRBV7-3 to TRBJ1-1; D is ambiguous. Trimming shortened V by 3 bases and J by 3 bases, and 8 bases separated the two germline ends. This CDR3 comprises 13 residues. Germline V gene lookup returns CDR1 SGHTA and CDR2 FQGTGA. CDR3 DNA: TGTGCCAGCAGCTTTTTTATATACACTGAAGCTTTCTTT. As protein: CASSFFIYTEAFF.

This clonotype has just a few counts. This chain joins TRBV29-1 and TRBJ1-4; maybe TRBD1 (5 bases). Germline V gives CDR1 SQVTM, CDR2 ANQGSEA. This CDR3 has 12 amino acids. Trimming stripped 1 base from V and 14 bases from J, with 14 bases between. CDR3 residues: CSVEGTAGGLFF. The CDR3 DNA sequence: TGCAGCGTTGAAGGGACGGCCGGGGGGCTGTTTTTT. The full variable domain, completed using reference TRBV29-1 and TRBJ1-4, is SAVISQKPSRDICQRGTSLTIQCQVDSQVTMMFWYRQQPGQSLTLIATANQGSEATYESGFVIDKFPISRPNLTFSTLTVSNMSPEDSSIYLCSVEGTAGGLFFGSGTQLSVL.